This T cell receptor (beta chain) was captured by sequencing in a study of blood T cell repertoires in COVID-19. Study background: Sites across the United States, Italy and Spain contributed samples from acute and convalescent COVID-19.

CDR1 and CDR2 from the germline V gene are MGHRA and YSYEKL. V gave up 1 base and J gave up 4 bases, with 27 bases separating them. CDR3 size: 20 residues. Across 20 to 25 US areas, participants ranged in age from roughly 18 to 89 years. Recovered Cohort 3 donors showed two negative PCRs, clearance, or symptom resolution. As processed by the authors: Amplified reference gene primers provided the basis for estimating nucleated cell counts. Only in-frame clones appear in the TCRdb table, and some are missing; sequencing was by immunoSEQ multiplex PCR. V and J calls and clone size are copied from that table; D and trimming were computed from the DNA. This sample has some 160,000 clones; 80% occur once, and the top ten carry nearly 3.5%.

Source material: PBMCs or T cells enriched from blood (not recorded which). The chain carries TRBV4-1 and TRBJ2-3; perhaps TRBD1 as D (7 bases). The source of this sequence is an older woman who had recovered from COVID-19. In DNA, the CDR3 is TGCGCCAGCAGCCAAGGCGTGACTAGGGGGCTATCCGCCGTGTCAGATACGCAGTATTTT. As protein: CASSQGVTRGLSAVSDTQYF.